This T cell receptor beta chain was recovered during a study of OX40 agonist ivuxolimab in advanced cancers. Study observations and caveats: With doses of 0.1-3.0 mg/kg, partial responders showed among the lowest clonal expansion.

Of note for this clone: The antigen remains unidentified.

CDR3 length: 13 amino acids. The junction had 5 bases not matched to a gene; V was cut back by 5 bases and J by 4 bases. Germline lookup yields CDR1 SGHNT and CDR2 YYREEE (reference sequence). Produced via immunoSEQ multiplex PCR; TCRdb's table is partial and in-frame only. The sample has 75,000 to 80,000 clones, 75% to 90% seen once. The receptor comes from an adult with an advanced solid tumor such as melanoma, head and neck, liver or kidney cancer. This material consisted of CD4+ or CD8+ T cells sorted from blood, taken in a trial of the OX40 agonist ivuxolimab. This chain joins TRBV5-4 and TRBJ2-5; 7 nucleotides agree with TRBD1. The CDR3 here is CASSPDRVETQYF. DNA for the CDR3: TGTGCCAGCAGTCCTGACAGGGTAGAGACCCAGTACTTC. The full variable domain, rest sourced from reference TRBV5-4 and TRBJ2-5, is ETGVTQSPTHLIKTRGQQVTLRCSSQSGHNTVSWYQQALGQGPQFIFQYYREEENGRGNFPPRFSGLQFPNYSSELNVNALELDDSALYLCASSPDRVETQYFGPGTRLLVL.